The 14 T cell receptor beta chains reported below all come from one sample, sequenced in a study of long-term antiretroviral therapy in people with HIV. Investigators performed immunoSEQ version v3.0 at survey level. Libraries were prepared by immunoSEQ multiplex PCR; TCRdb keeps only in-frame clonotypes and omits some of them. This sample has 25,000 or so clones, with over 75% found just once. The material sequenced was unsorted PBMCs, taken 0.5 years after starting antiretroviral therapy. Receptors were obtained from a woman younger than 30 with HIV.

The genes are TRBV4-3 and TRBJ1-2; D ambiguous. There are 14 residues in the CDR3. Germline CDR1 LGHNA, CDR2 YSLEER. The ends were cut back, 4 bases at V and 4 bases at J, with 13 bases in the middle. CDR3 loop: CASSPESKGYGYTF. DNA for the CDR3: TGCGCCAGCAGCCCCGAGTCAAAGGGCTATGGCTACACCTTC.

The rearrangement links TRBV7-2 to TRBJ2-5; the D is unclear. V shed 5 bases and J shed 4 bases, with 17 bases lying between them. There are 15 residues in the CDR3. CDR1 is SGHTA, CDR2 FQGNSA, per germline. The CDR3 DNA sequence: TGTGCCAGCAGCCTCCCAAAGGGATCAGGAGAGACCCAGTACTTC. It codes for CASSLPKGSGETQYF.

This chain joins TRBV4-1 and TRBJ2-7; D perhaps matches TRBD1 (6 bases). This CDR3 region has 14 residues. The ends were cut back, 5 bases at V and 3 bases at J, with 14 bases in the middle. CDR1 MGHRA and CDR2 YSYEKL come from the germline V gene. The CDR3 loop reads CASSADRSHYEQYF. The CDR3 DNA is TGCGCCAGCAGCGCAGACAGGTCCCACTACGAGCAGTACTTC.

J is TRBJ2-2 and V is TRBV21-1; TRBD2, the table's D call, lacks a check against the DNA. TRBV21-1 is labeled a pseudogene. There are 16 residues in the CDR3. The CDR3 DNA reads as TGTGCCAGCAGCGAGGAGCATGCGGGTTGGGCCGGGGAGCTGTTTTTT. This translates into CASSEEHAGWAGELFF.

The chain is built from TRBV5-1 and TRBJ2-5, with TRBD2 identical over 7 bases. V was clipped by 0 bases and J by 4 bases; unmatched bases: 6. Germline CDR1 reads SGHRS; CDR2 reads YFSETQ. The CDR3 consists of 15 residues. In nucleotides, the CDR3 is TGCGCCAGCAGCTTGGCACCTAGCGGTGGAGAGACCCAGTACTTC. It is translated as CASSLAPSGGETQYF. Variable domain in full (rest from reference TRBV5-1 and TRBJ2-5): KAGVTQTPRYLIKTRGQQVTLSCSPISGHRSVSWYQQTPGQGLQFLFEYFSETQRNKGNFPGRFSGRQFSNSRSEMNVSTLELGDSALYLCASSLAPSGGETQYFGPGTRLLVL.

Here the CDR3 reads CASRPTGQNYGYTF. The CDR3 region has the DNA TGTGCCAGCAGGCCCACGGGACAAAACTATGGCTACACCTTC. The chain uses TRBV6-5 and TRBJ1-2; tentatively, D is TRBD1 (6 bases). Trimming left V 6 bases short and J 2 bases short, with 13 bases between. In germline, CDR1 is MNHEY, CDR2 SVGAGI. This CDR3 has 14 residues.

This chain uses TRBV5-5 with TRBJ2-7, with 7 bases aligning to TRBD1. The CDR3 runs to 16 residues. With 3 bases clipped from V and 4 bases from J, the junction kept 13 bases outside the gene matches. Germline loops: CDR1 SGHKS, CDR2 YYEKEE (reference sequence). CDR3 in DNA: TGTGCCAGCAGCTATGGACAGGTAGGGGATCCTTACGAGCAGTACTTC. Amino acid sequence: CASSYGQVGDPYEQYF.

As DNA, the CDR3 is TGTGCCAGCAGCATGGGACAGACCTACGAGCAGTACTTC. Translating it yields CASSMGQTYEQYF. The J gene is TRBJ2-7, the V gene TRBV6-5, with TRBD1 matching 7 bases. CDR3 size: 13 residues. V lost 6 bases to trimming and J lost 2 bases; unmatched junction nucleotides: 4. Germline V CDR1 and CDR2: MNHEY, SVGAGI.

The chain couples TRBV6-5 to TRBJ1-4; no clear D gene. Trimming pared 0 bases from V and 14 bases from J, leaving 16 bases between. Germline CDR1 is MNHEY and CDR2 is SVGAGI. The CDR3 covers 14 residues. CDR3 residues: CASSYSSSLTNLFF. The CDR3 DNA sequence: TGTGCCAGCAGTTACTCGAGTAGTCTCACGAATCTGTTTTTT.

This chain links TRBV6-6 with TRBJ2-6; D not certain. Trimming removed 10 bases from V and 2 bases from J, with 3 bases in between. CDR3 length equals 11 residues. Germline assignment: CDR1 MNHNY and CDR2 SVGAGI (reference sequence). This chain's CDR3 is CATTGANVLTF. The CDR3 nucleotides read TGTGCCACCACTGGGGCCAACGTCCTGACTTTC.

The chain couples TRBV6-6 to TRBJ2-7; 9 nucleotides match TRBD1. V dropped 7 bases and J dropped 6; count of bases not matched to a gene: 10. This CDR3 is 14 amino acids long. Germline V gives CDR1 MNHNY, CDR2 SVGAGI (reference sequence). CDR3 sequence (DNA): TGTGCCAGCACCAGACTAGGACAGGGGCTCGAGCAGTACTTC. Its protein product is CASTRLGQGLEQYF.

V gene TRBV27 combines with J gene TRBJ2-6; D gene uncertain. Trimming shortened V by 6 bases and J by 4 bases, and 10 bases separated the two germline ends. Germline CDR1 and CDR2: MNHEY and SMNVEV (reference sequence). This CDR3 has 14 residues. This chain's CDR3 is CASSRGGGANVLTF. As DNA, the CDR3 is TGTGCCAGCAGCCGAGGTGGAGGGGCCAACGTCCTGACTTTC. Based on the CDR3 plus reference TRBV27 and TRBJ2-6, the full variable domain is EAQVTQNPRYLITVTGKKLTVTCSQNMNHEYMSWYRQDPGLGLRQIYYSMNVEVTDKGDVPEGYKVSRKEKRNFPLILESPSPNQTSLYFCASSRGGGANVLTFGAGSRLTVL.

This rearrangement joins TRBV28 to TRBJ2-1, with a tentative D call TRBD2 (6 bases). The CDR3 runs to 15 residues. Deletions cut 5 bases from V and 6 bases from J, with 17 bases between. Germline lookup yields CDR1 MDHEN and CDR2 SYDVKM. CDR3 in DNA: TGTGCCAGCAGTCACTCTAGCGCCTCACCCAATGAGCAGTTCTTC. It is translated as CASSHSSASPNEQFF.

This chain joins TRBV19 and TRBJ2-7, with D possibly matching TRBD1 (6 bases). V shed 3 bases and J shed 0 bases, with 15 bases lying between them. The CDR3 is 16 residues long. Germline CDR1 LNHDA, CDR2 SQIVND (reference sequence). The CDR3 region is CASSIRMTGSSYEQYF. CDR3 DNA: TGTGCCAGTAGTATTCGGATGACAGGTAGCTCCTACGAGCAGTACTTC.